A single sample gave rise to the 25 T cell receptor beta chains below, sequenced in a study of cytomegalovirus exposure and HLA in healthy donors. The primer mix had 60 Vbeta and 13 Jbeta primers. The assay was immunoSEQ multiplex PCR, and TCRdb's table has in-frame clones only and misses some. The sample consists of under 60,000 clones, roughly 77% of them appearing once. The sequencing input was PBMCs. Source of these receptors: a woman in her thirties or forties in good health and CMV-seropositive.

The chain has TRBV30 and TRBJ2-3; possible D gene TRBD2, 5 bases. Trimming shortened V by 1 base and J by 0 bases, and 11 bases separated the two germline ends. The CDR3 is 15 residues long. Germline V lookup: CDR1 GTSNPN, CDR2 SVGIG (reference sequence). The CDR3 loop reads CAWSEDSTSTDTQYF. The CDR3 nucleotides read TGTGCCTGGAGTGAGGACTCAACTAGCACAGATACGCAGTATTTT.

This clone was counted a single time. This chain joins TRBV5-1 and TRBJ1-1; D gene uncertain. The CDR3 has 14 amino acids. The V gene's germline CDR1 is SGHRS and CDR2 YFSETQ. Trimming took off 0 bases at V and 2 bases at J, with 8 bases between the two ends. The CDR3 coding sequence is TGCGCCAGCAGCTTGGTTACGGGTAACACTGAAGCTTTCTTT. The encoded protein is CASSLVTGNTEAFF.

V gene TRBV19 combines with J gene TRBJ2-7; 9 bases fit TRBD1. The CDR3 length is 15 residues. The germline gives CDR1 LNHDA, CDR2 SQIVND (reference sequence). The trim removed 5 bases at V and 4 bases at J, leaving 9 bases unmatched. CDR3 amino acids: CASSSSGTGTYEQYF. In DNA, the CDR3 is TGTGCCAGTAGTTCATCGGGGACAGGGACGTACGAGCAGTACTTC.

The chain joins TRBV5-1 to TRBJ2-5; D is possibly TRBD1 (6 bases). Germline lookup yields CDR1 SGHRS and CDR2 YFSETQ. Trimming removed 2 bases at V and 4 bases at J, with 9 bases between. The CDR3 spans 13 residues. The CDR3 nucleotides are TGCGCCAGCAGCTTTTACAGGGTAGAGACCCAGTACTTC. Translated, it gives CASSFYRVETQYF.

The gene calls are TRBV6-5 and TRBJ1-2, with 8 bases fitting TRBD1. Per the germline V gene, CDR1 is MNHEY and CDR2 is SVGAGI. The length of the CDR3 is 13 residues. J was trimmed by 6 bases and V by 6 bases; bases with no gene match: 6. DNA of the CDR3: TGTGCCAGCAGCCAGGGACAGGTTAATGGCTACACCTTC. It translates to CASSQGQVNGYTF.

The V gene is TRBV7-9, the J gene TRBJ2-7, with 10 bases fitting TRBD1. The junction had 3 bases not matched to a gene; V was cut back by 4 bases and J by 3 bases. Germline CDR1 and CDR2: SEHNR and FQNEAQ (reference sequence). The CDR3 extends over 14 amino acids. For the CDR3, the DNA is TGTGCCAGCAGCTCCCGGGACAGGGGCTACGAGCAGTACTTC. Encoded protein: CASSSRDRGYEQYF.

The chain uses TRBV9 and TRBJ2-1; no firm D call. Germline loops: CDR1 SGDLS, CDR2 YYNGEE. V dropped 1 base and J dropped 7 bases, with 12 bases sitting between them. The length of the CDR3 is 14 residues. As DNA, the CDR3 is TGTGCCAGCAGCGTAACTTGGAGTAGGAATGAGCAGTTCTTC. Protein product: CASSVTWSRNEQFF. Complete variable domain (other parts from reference TRBV9 and TRBJ2-1): DSGVTQTPKHLITATGQRVTLRCSPRSGDLSVYWYQQSLDQGLQFLIQYYNGEERAKGNILERFSAQQFPDLHSELNLSSLELGDSALYFCASSVTWSRNEQFFGPGTRLTVL.

The CDR3 is CASSTGTDNQPQHF. The CDR3 DNA follows: TGTGCCAGCAGTACCGGGACAGACAATCAGCCCCAGCATTTT. The V and J genes are TRBV2 and TRBJ1-5; 7 nucleotides match TRBD1. The CDR3 sequence is 14 residues long. Germline V gene data show CDR1 as SNHLY and CDR2 as FYNNEI. Losses at the gene ends were 5 bases for V and 3 bases for J; bases not matched to a gene: 4.

V gene TRBV2 combines with J gene TRBJ1-2; 7 positions match TRBD1. Germline assignment: CDR1 SNHLY and CDR2 FYNNEI. The length of the CDR3 is 15 residues. The trim removed 8 bases at V and 1 base at J, leaving 10 bases unmatched. CDR3 sequence reads: CASSRGGTGNYGYTF. The CDR3 DNA follows: TGTGCCAGCTCCCGAGGGGGCACTGGTAACTATGGCTACACCTTC.

The chain carries TRBV7-9 and TRBJ2-2; 8 bases align to TRBD1. V lost 5 bases to trimming and J lost 5 bases; unmatched junction nucleotides: 4. The CDR3 runs to 14 residues. Germline V gene lookup returns CDR1 SEHNR and CDR2 FQNEAQ (reference sequence). The CDR3 here is CASSNQGATGELFF. The CDR3 DNA is TGTGCCAGCAGCAATCAGGGGGCGACCGGGGAGCTGTTTTTT. The full variable domain, its missing parts supplied by reference TRBV7-9 and TRBJ2-2, is DTGVSQNPRHKITKRGQNVTFRCDPISEHNRLYWYRQTLGQGPEFLTYFQNEAQLEKSRLLSDRFSAERPKGSFSTLEIQRTEQGDSAMYLCASSNQGATGELFFGEGSRLTVL.

The genes are TRBV25-1 and TRBJ2-7; D may be TRBD1 (6 bases). CDR1 and CDR2 (germline): MGHDK, SYGVNS. The CDR3 runs to 13 residues. V was shortened by 6 bases and J by 3 bases, with 12 bases between the two germline ends. The CDR3 loop is CASRRGTLYEQYF. The CDR3 region has the DNA TGTGCCAGCAGGAGGGGGACCCTCTACGAGCAGTACTTC.

The V and J genes are TRBV4-1 and TRBJ2-5; D unresolved. The CDR3 covers 13 residues. Germline loops: CDR1 MGHRA, CDR2 YSYEKL. With 3 bases removed from V and 0 bases from J, the gap between germline ends came to 5 bases. CDR3 region: CASSHPDQETQYF. Written as DNA, the CDR3 is TGCGCCAGCAGCCATCCCGACCAAGAGACCCAGTACTTC.

The genes are TRBV5-4 and TRBJ2-5, with TRBD2 matching 8 bases. Germline lookup yields CDR1 SGHNT and CDR2 YYREEE (reference sequence). V shed 2 bases, J shed 5 bases, and the junction held 5 bases outside the gene matches. This CDR3 spans 14 amino acids. CDR3 loop: CASSFPGGGETQYF. The CDR3 region has the DNA TGTGCCAGCAGCTTCCCGGGAGGGGGGGAGACCCAGTACTTC.

The V gene is TRBV10-3, the J gene TRBJ2-3; 9 nucleotides match TRBD1. After removal of 2 bases from V and 2 bases from J, the junction contained 8 bases not matched to a gene. This CDR3 is 17 amino acids long. Germline values: CDR1 ENHRY, CDR2 SYGVKD. DNA for the CDR3: TGTGCCATCAGTGAGAATTGGGACAGGGTATTCACAGATACGCAGTATTTT. This translates into CAISENWDRVFTDTQYF.

V is TRBV6-6 and J is TRBJ2-5, with a possible D match to TRBD2 (6 bases). Looked up from germline, CDR1 is MNHNY and CDR2 is SVGAGI (reference sequence). Trimming shortened V by 7 bases and J by 7 bases, and 22 bases separated the two germline ends. The CDR3 is 15 residues long. The CDR3 spells CASTETTGGLMTQYF. DNA for the CDR3: TGTGCCAGCACCGAGACGACCGGGGGACTCATGACCCAGTACTTC.

The rearrangement links TRBV5-4 to TRBJ1-1, with TRBD1 as a possible D gene (5 bases). V was trimmed by 3 bases and J by 2 bases, leaving 11 bases between them. CDR1 is SGHNT and CDR2 is YYREEE in the germline V gene (reference sequence). This CDR3 region has 14 residues. CDR3 protein: CASSYAGKNTEAFF. DNA for the CDR3: TGTGCCAGCAGCTATGCAGGGAAAAACACTGAAGCTTTCTTT.

The sample holds one count of this clone. The J gene is TRBJ1-5, the V gene TRBV7-9; 12 bases match TRBD1. CDR3 length: 18 amino acids. J lost 2 bases, V lost 2 bases, and 7 bases had no gene match. Germline V gene data show CDR1 as SEHNR and CDR2 as FQNEAQ (reference sequence). The CDR3 coding sequence is TGTGCCAGCAGCTTATGGTTGGGACAGGGGGCGGGCAATCAGCCCCAGCATTTT. Translating it yields CASSLWLGQGAGNQPQHF.

The V and J genes are TRBV4-3 and TRBJ1-1; no clear D gene. CDR3 length equals 16 residues. The V end lost 0 bases, the J end lost 0 bases, and 11 bases lay between the germline ends. Looked up from germline, CDR1 is LGHNA and CDR2 is YSLEER. Here the CDR3 DNA reads TGCGCCAGCAGCCAAGATCGCCGGGGTCTGAACACTGAAGCTTTCTTT. Translating it yields CASSQDRRGLNTEAFF.

The V call is TRBV27, the J call TRBJ2-2, with a weak D call TRBD1 (5 bases). From germline, CDR1 is MNHEY and CDR2 SMNVEV (reference sequence). Trimming removed 3 bases from V and 6 bases from J, with 20 bases in between. The CDR3 is 17 amino acids. The CDR3 coding sequence is TGTGCCAGCAGTTTCCAAAGCCTCTCTATGACAGCCGGGGAGCTGTTTTTT. It translates to CASSFQSLSMTAGELFF.

This clone was found once. The genes are TRBV30 and TRBJ2-5, with 7 bases fitting TRBD1. V gave up 2 bases and J gave up 5 bases; unmatched junction bases: 5. The CDR3 has 13 residues. Germline loops: CDR1 GTSNPN, CDR2 SVGIG (reference sequence). Here the CDR3 DNA reads TGTGCCTGGAGTAGGGGGCTGGAGGAGACCCAGTACTTC. It translates to CAWSRGLEETQYF.

V gene TRBV5-1 combines with J gene TRBJ2-7; the match to TRBD2 covers 12 bases. The CDR3 contains 15 residues. Germline V gene sequence: CDR1 SGHRS, CDR2 YFSETQ. The trim removed 4 bases at V and 4 bases at J, leaving 6 bases unmatched. The CDR3 nucleotides are TGCGCCAGCAGCCCACTAGCGGGGGGAATATACGAGCAGTACTTC. Its protein is CASSPLAGGIYEQYF.

The chain employs TRBV27 and TRBJ1-5; TRBD1 is a possible D gene (5 bases). The CDR3 contains 14 residues. The germline V gene has CDR1 MNHEY and CDR2 SMNVEV (reference sequence). Trimming stripped 5 bases from V and 9 bases from J, with 17 bases between. The CDR3 sequence: CASSPHRRPWPQHF. The CDR3 DNA sequence: TGTGCCAGCAGTCCTCACAGGAGACCTTGGCCCCAGCATTTT.

Turning to this clone: The germline gene is not matched at one end of the junction; a read error may be the cause. This chain connects TRBV19 to TRBJ2-7; the D gene is possibly TRBD1 (6 bases). The CDR3 spans 14 residues. Per germline, CDR1 LNHDA and CDR2 SQIVND (reference sequence). DNA for the CDR3: TGTGCCAGTGGTATACCGGGACAAACCTACGAGCAGTACTTC. Protein product: CASGIPGQTYEQYF. Variable domain in full (rest from reference TRBV19 and TRBJ2-7): DGGITQSPKYLFRKEGQNVTLSCEQNLNHDAMYWYRQDPGQGLRLIYYSQIVNDFQKGDIAEGYSVSREKKESFPLTVTSAQKNPTAFYLCASGIPGQTYEQYFGPGTRLTVT.

The sample holds a few counts of this clone. The V and J genes are TRBV6-6 and TRBJ1-3; unclear D gene. The germline V gene encodes CDR1 MNHNY and CDR2 SVGAGI (reference sequence). V was pared by 6 bases and J by 2 bases, with 11 bases between. CDR3 length: 14 amino acids. CDR3 nucleotide sequence: TGTGCCAGCAGCTCCCCGGAGACTGGAAACACCATATATTTT. It codes for CASSSPETGNTIYF.

The chain has TRBV6-4 and TRBJ1-1, with a possible D match to TRBD1 (5 bases). Trimming removed 3 bases at V and 2 bases at J, with 7 bases between. Germline V CDR1 and CDR2: MRHNA, SNTAGT. CDR3 length equals 13 residues. CDR3 nucleotide sequence: TGTGCCAGCAGTGAAAGGGGAAACACTGAAGCTTTCTTT. This codes for CASSERGNTEAFF.